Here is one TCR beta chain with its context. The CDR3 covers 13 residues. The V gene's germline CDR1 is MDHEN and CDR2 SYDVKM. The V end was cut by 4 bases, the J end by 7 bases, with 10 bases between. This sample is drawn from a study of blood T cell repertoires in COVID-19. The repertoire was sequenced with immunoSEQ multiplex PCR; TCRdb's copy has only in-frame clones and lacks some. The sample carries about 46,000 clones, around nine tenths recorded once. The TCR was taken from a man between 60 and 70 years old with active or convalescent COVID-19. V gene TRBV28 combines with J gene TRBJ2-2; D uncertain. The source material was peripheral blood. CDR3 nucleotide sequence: TGTGCCAGCAGTTCTTGGGCTGTCGGGGAGCTGTTTTTT. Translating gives CASSSWAVGELFF.